This T cell receptor beta chain is drawn from a study of blood T cell repertoires in COVID-19 (dated by TCRdb to 2018 to 2020). Some background on the complete study: Collaborator samples came from the United States, Italy and Spain and covered acute and convalescent phases of COVID-19. The prospective study material was composed of cDNA or gDNA derived from T cells, B-cell-depleted T cells, or PBMCs. Subjects who had been exposed to COVID-19, were actively infected with it, or had recovered from it provided the deeply sampled blood TCRbeta repertoires that made up the dataset. The repertoires were released in a freely available public database meant as a resource for research on the immune response to SARS-CoV-2. Samples came from the ongoing ImmuneRACE study (first 160 participants) plus 1,254 subjects from 6 global collaborators. The sample metadata nearly always contained a de-identified subject ID, COVID-19 status, age in years and sex. HLA class I and class II types, where available, came from metadata supplied by the sample provider rather than from assay-based typing. Broad study findings and their caveats: The quantity of clinical and demographic metadata differed by source and by participant and was supplied without curation.

Points on this clone: It has no known antigen specificity. The DNA is left out, because the CDR3 cannot be placed on it with certainty; the CDR3 is given as TCRdb lists it.

Participants in the prospective study were enrolled through a virtual design, were aged roughly 18 to 90 years, and lived in roughly 24 United States geographic areas. Cohort assignment in the prospective study relied on participant-reported clinical history from a screening survey and a study questionnaire. In the prospective study, mobile phlebotomists collected whole blood, serum and a nasopharyngeal or oropharyngeal swab from each participant. Additional blood draws and questionnaires over an approximately 2-month period could optionally be provided by prospective study participants. Prospective study blood samples were shipped either frozen or at room temperature before DNA extraction. TCRbeta CDR3 regions were amplified from genomic DNA using the immunoSEQ Assay, a bias-controlled multiplex PCR. Under the source paper's analysis protocol: Nucleated cell counts per sample were estimated from amplification of reference gene primers within the assay. To quantify the absolute abundance of each unique TCRbeta CDR3 rearrangement, sequence reads were collapsed and filtered. For each sample, productive Simpson clonality was calculated by taking the square root of Simpson's diversity index across productive rearrangements. The immuneACCESS repertoire file appears here via TCRdb, limited to in-frame rearrangements. These files lack a portion of the clones; in checked studies, under half of the deficit traces to unresolved V genes, and the cause of the others is not known. D and trimming were read from the DNA, whereas the V and J calls and clone size are those reported in that table. The sample contains 250,000 to 350,000 clones, nearly 90% of them found a single time. The ten largest account for approximately 4% of the sample.

The receptor was isolated from a woman younger than 30 with acute COVID-19. Sequencing was carried out using PBMCs or T cells enriched from blood (not recorded which).

CDR3 reads: CASRPGTGRSRQKVMKNCFF. The chain couples TRBV27 to TRBJ1-4; TRBD1 reflects the table's D call only, with no check against the DNA. The CDR3 numbers 20 residues from cysteine through phenylalanine. From a lookup of the germline V gene (reference sequence), CDR1 and CDR2 are MNHEY and SMNVEV.